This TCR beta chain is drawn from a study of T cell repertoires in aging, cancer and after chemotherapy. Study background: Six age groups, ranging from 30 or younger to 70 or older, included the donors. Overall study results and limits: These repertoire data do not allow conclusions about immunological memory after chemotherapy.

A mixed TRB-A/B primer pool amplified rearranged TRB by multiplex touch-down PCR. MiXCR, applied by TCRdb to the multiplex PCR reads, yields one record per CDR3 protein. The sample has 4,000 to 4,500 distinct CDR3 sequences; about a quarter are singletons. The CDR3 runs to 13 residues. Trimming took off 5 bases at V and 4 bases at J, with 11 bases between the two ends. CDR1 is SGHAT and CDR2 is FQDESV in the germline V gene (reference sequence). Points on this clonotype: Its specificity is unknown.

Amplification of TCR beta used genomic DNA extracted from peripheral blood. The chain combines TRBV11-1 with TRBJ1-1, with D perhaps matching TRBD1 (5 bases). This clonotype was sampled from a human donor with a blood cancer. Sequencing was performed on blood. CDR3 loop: CASSLSGGTEAFF. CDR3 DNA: TGTGCCAGCAGCCTCTCCGGGGGCACTGAAGCTTTCTTT.